This T cell receptor beta chain is from a study of response to subunit inactivated influenza vaccine. CDR3 length: 16 residues. Germline V gives CDR1 LGHNA, CDR2 YNFKEQ. The ends lost 0 bases at V and 3 bases at J; junction bases unmatched: 2. TCRdb reanalysed the RT-PCR reads using MiXCR and keeps one entry per CDR3 protein. The table includes about 520,000 distinct CDR3 sequences, 25% detected once. The sequence derives from a man aged 45-60 years who received an inactivated influenza vaccine. V and J are TRBV4-2 and TRBJ2-1, with 10 nucleotides matching TRBD2. The material was CD4+ T cells sorted from PBMCs, obtained 4 to 6 days after vaccination. The CDR3 DNA follows: TGTGCCAGCAGCCAAGAATCTAGCGGGGGCTACAATGAGCAGTTCTTC. Its translation: CASSQESSGGYNEQFF.